This T cell receptor (beta chain) was recorded in a study of cytomegalovirus exposure and HLA in healthy donors (dated by TCRdb to 2016 to 2017). At the level of the whole study: An earlier analysis of roughly 610 of the donors reported 250 to 300 Gb of sequence data and 117 million unique TCR beta sequences obtained from about 170 million T cells. Among a few hundred genotyped donors of the cohort, an average of approximately 240,000 unique TCR beta nucleotide sequences were sequenced per donor, roughly 20% of them non-productive. Both class I and class II loci were covered by HLA typing, at four-digit resolution. To study patterns of TCR occurrence, a later analysis re-analyzed previously published TCR beta repertoires from under 750 donors and added high-resolution HLA genotyping. The study aimed to test whether cataloging public T cell receptors could reveal signatures of past pathogen exposure. An earlier analysis of 587 of the donors applied high-throughput TCR beta sequencing to assess whether each TCR beta V gene segment acted as functional or pseudogenic. Roughly 290 gigabases of sequencing data and around 80 million unique TCR sequences made up an early release that covered approximately 620 HLA-typed donors. Because of strong linkage in the cohort, roughly five DR-DQ haplotypes were treated as single units for association and clustering. All discovery cohort repertoires had been generated on a single sequencing platform. Donor age, sex, ethnicity and CMV serostatus were collected together with the repertoire data. A later genetic analysis used genome-wide SNP genotypes for about 55% of the 666 donors, treating that subset as a discovery cohort. A separate validation cohort of about 110 different subjects was used in addition to the approximately 700-subject first cohort. The number of donors typed differed by locus, with 629-630 for A, B, C, DRB1 and DQB1, around 500 for DQA1, nearly 610 for DPA1, and about 450 for DPB1. The later analysis used no new phenotypic data to find candidate immune exposures, relying instead on TCR beta sequences and their occurrence across donors. The study combined high-throughput TCR immunosequencing, statistical association of individual TCRs with disease status, and machine learning to predict cytomegalovirus infection status. Using immunosequencing, the study profiled T cell repertoires from fewer than 700 subjects and related those repertoires to cytomegalovirus serostatus. Of the roughly 400 genotyped donors, about 80% fell in the genetic ancestry cluster associated with self-reported Caucasian donors. Broad study findings and their caveats: A cluster of highly shared sequence variants was judged likely to be a technical artifact of the sequencing pipeline. Because counts were too low, some 17 rarely observed V segments, including chromosome 9 orphons, were left out of the earlier analysis of approximately 500 of the donors. Linkage disequilibrium might explain the correlated functional status among segregating V segments, but an unknown experimental factor could not be ruled out. A later analysis found that HLA-associated TCR beta chains were more clonally expanded and had lower generation probabilities than equally common non-associated chains. Only TCR beta chains were sequenced in this cohort, and the absence of alpha or paired-chain data limited detectable features. V-gene and J-gene trimming of TCR beta chains was associated with a missense DCLRE1C variant in a later genetic analysis, and the association was replicated in an independent cohort. In an earlier analysis of around 500 of the donors, most TCR beta V segments appeared in productive rearrangements about 90% or about 30% of the time, broadly matching IMGT annotations. According to the authors, the approach could potentially be generalized to other disease states and immunological phenotypes. In a later analysis, some 18,000 TCR beta sequences were associated with specific HLA alleles at a false discovery rate of 0.05. Because the 87-base-pair reads could not distinguish some IMGT-functional V segments, including TRBV6-2 and TRBV6-3, those segments were excluded. In vitro tests confirmed that a few of the cytomegalovirus-associated TCR beta chains recognize cytomegalovirus antigens. Immune exposure information for the cohort was limited to CMV serostatus. In a later analysis, the rate of TCR association differed among HLA loci, with DRB1 alleles having the most associated TCRs and HLA-C alleles having the fewest. According to a later analysis, most CMV-associated TCR beta chains appeared to be HLA-restricted, and the HLA associations seemed to be driven largely by CMV exposure. While some public TCRs were present in many individuals, most TCR sequences turned up only very rarely across donors. A total of fewer than 200 TCR beta chains were listed by the study as associated with cytomegalovirus. HLA typing was unavailable for some donors at each locus, so association tests used only the typed subset. The classifier was reported to diagnose cytomegalovirus status with high specificity and sensitivity in both the original cohort and the validation cohort. Roughly uniform sequencing depth across donors was assumed in presence/absence analyses, although this assumption may not hold. Strong co-occurrence of HLA alleles, especially DR and DQ, made assigning TCR associations to individual alleles difficult. A further reported finding was that TCR beta sequences accurately predicted the HLA-A and HLA-B alleles for most subjects in the first cohort. A later analysis reported that several top co-occurrence clusters appeared linked to parvovirus B19, influenza, CMV and Epstein-Barr virus. According to a later genetic analysis, donors in an Asian-associated ancestry cluster had fewer N-insertions in productive TCRs than the approximately 670-donor mean.

Receptors were amplified or captured by the immunoSEQ multiplex PCR assay. The multiplex PCR relied on a mix of 60 forward primers for TCR Vbeta segments and 13 reverse primers for TCR Jbeta segments. A multiplex PCR assay on genomic DNA amplified the CDR3 region of rearranged TCR beta genes. The Illumina HiSeq System was used to sequence the amplified TCR beta libraries as 87-base-pair reads. Per the source publication's procedure: A later analysis counted about 82 million unique TCR beta chains across the 650 to 700 repertoires, and around 9.9 million of these chains were shared by at least two donors. Raw reads were error-corrected and collapsed into unique sequences by a nearest-neighbor algorithm in which closely related sequences were merged to remove PCR and sequencing errors. CDR3 sequences were aligned to IMGT reference sequences to assign V, D and J gene segments. For a sequence to be retained, a match of at least six nucleotides to both a V gene segment and a J gene segment was required. A rearrangement was called productive if the CDR3 had no stop codons and remained in frame with V and J, and every other rearrangement was called non-productive. Following IMGT convention, CDR3 was defined as the stretch from the second conserved V-encoded cysteine up to the conserved J-encoded phenylalanine. The earlier analysis of fewer than 700 of the donors excluded sequences that lacked an unambiguous match to a single V gene segment. An earlier analysis of 550 to 650 of the donors classified V segments as functional when productive rearrangements were above 56.7% and as segregating when the standard deviation between donors was above 5%. A statistical classification framework was built to diagnose cytomegalovirus status from the catalog of TCR beta chain sequences. In a later analysis, TCR nucleotide sequences were compared against IMGT/GENE-DB human TR gene sequences so that V and J genes could be assigned. A later analysis assigned CDR3 sequences and most-parsimonious VDJ recombination scenarios with the TCRdist pipeline. A later analysis defined each TCR beta chain by its CDR3 amino acid sequence plus V-gene family, and excluded reads lacking a unique V-gene family. In a later analysis, fewer than 600 highly shared, low-generation-probability nucleotide sequences were removed to address suspected cross-contamination and a sequencing artifact. For each public chain, a later analysis derived a clonal expansion index from normalized ranks of inferred template counts within each repertoire. Generation probabilities in a later analysis came from a VDJ recombination model fitted to out-of-frame rearrangements, and those results were checked against IGoR. Hypergeometric tests were used in a later analysis to score TCR-TCR, TCR-HLA and TCR-CMV co-occurrence, with a repertoire-size bias correction applied to the TCR pairs. In a later analysis, false discovery rates were estimated by permuting HLA or CMV assignments 20 times. In a later analysis, co-occurring TCRs were grouped with DBSCAN, and TCRdist sequence similarity was added when clustering was performed within HLA-allele-positive subsets. Repertoires with fewer than 30,000 or more than 120,000 public chains were left out of co-occurrence clustering, as were about five repertoires with anomalous nucleotide sharing. TCRdb took this table from immuneACCESS and kept in-frame rearrangements with V and J called. Such tables lack part of the clones; where checked against another copy, unresolved V genes explain under half of the gap, and the rest is unexplained. The V and J calls and clone size come from that table; D and trimming were worked out from the DNA. The sample table records over 150,000 clones; around 79% of these occur just once. The top ten clonotypes cover 2% to 2.5% of the sample.

About this clone itself: Its recognized antigen is unknown. No much larger clonotype is one base removed from it; base qualities were not supplied. The sample contains more than one DNA sequence encoding this CDR3.

Here V drops 6 bases and J drops 1 base, and the junction holds 0 bases not matched to any gene. As encoded in the germline V gene (reference sequence), CDR1 is LNHDA while CDR2 is SQIVND. Its CDR3 holds 13 amino acids, cysteine through phenylalanine. The read is trimmed to its CDR3 DNA, 39 bases read in frame from base 1. The cohort comprised some 730 healthy bone marrow donors. Cohort members were all nominally healthy when sampled, although unrecorded immune exposures were likely present. The donor was CMV seronegative and belonged to the group of around 400 seronegative cohort members. A peripheral blood sample was provided by each donor, and peripheral blood mononuclear cells were used for TCR beta sequencing. Genomic DNA was extracted from the blood cell samples with the Qiagen DNeasy Blood Extraction Kit.

This sequence originates from a man between 40 and 49 years old in good health and CMV-seronegative. The sequencing input was PBMCs. The chain joins TRBV19 to TRBJ2-4; TRBD2 matches 7 bases in the middle. The CDR3 is CASRGGAKNIQYF. The sequenced DNA is TGTGCCAGTAGGGGAGGGGCCAAAAACATTCAGTACTTC.